The 27 T cell receptor beta chains listed next were all sequenced from one sample in a study of Graves' ophthalmopathy and Graves' hyperthyroidism. TCR beta CDR3 amplification used RNA transcripts. The workflow started with a first-round RT-PCR run with HTBI primers and then moved on to a second-round multiplex PCR. Each CDR3 protein is one row after TCRdb ran MiXCR on the multiplex PCR reads. The data contain roughly 610,000 distinct CDR3 sequences, about a fifth of them singletons. The sequenced sample was peripheral blood. The source of these receptors is a woman younger than 30 with stable Graves' hyperthyroidism. Some clones in this sample may be carry-over from other donors' samples.

This clonotype was observed a few times. V and J are TRBV19 and TRBJ1-1; 7 bases match TRBD1. Trimming cost V 0 bases and J 0 bases; bases outside gene matches: 4. CDR3 size: 16 residues. CDR1 LNHDA and CDR2 SQIVND come from the germline V gene (reference sequence). As DNA, the CDR3 is TGTGCCAGTAGTATAGATCTGCAGGGGGTGAACACTGAAGCTTTCTTT. Translating it yields CASSIDLQGVNTEAFF.

Remarks on this clonotype: Just one base apart from a much larger clone, this may be a read error. The chain employs TRBV5-1 and TRBJ1-1, with 7 positions matching TRBD1. Germline V gives CDR1 SGHRS, CDR2 YFSETQ. This CDR3 is 15 amino acids long. DNA for the CDR3: TGCGCCGGCAGCGTATCGGGACAGACCGACACTGAAGCTTTCTTT. Translated: CAGSVSGQTDTEAFF.

The rearrangement joins TRBV12-3 or TRBV12-4 to TRBJ2-7; 7 bases fit TRBD2. The CDR3 extends over 14 amino acids. Trimming took 4 bases from V and 2 from J; bases not matched to a gene: 5. The CDR3 sequence: CASSSGRGAYEQYF. The CDR3 DNA reads as TGTGCCAGCAGTTCGGGGAGGGGAGCCTACGAGCAGTACTTC.

This clonotype was detected many times. J is TRBJ2-6 and V is TRBV28; 7 bases match TRBD1. Germline trimming cut 7 bases from V and 0 bases from J; bases unmatched to any gene: 9. Germline V gene lookup returns CDR1 MDHEN and CDR2 SYDVKM. The CDR3 totals 17 residues. CDR3 in DNA: TGTGCCAGCATCAAACAGGGGATCCCCTCTGGGGCCAACGTCCTGACTTTC. Encoded protein: CASIKQGIPSGANVLTF.

In its sample, this clonotype was seen many times. The chain carries TRBV12-3 or TRBV12-4 and TRBJ1-5, with 10 bases that match TRBD1. The CDR3 runs 17 residues. V lost 5 bases, J lost 0 bases, and 7 bases stayed unmatched. The CDR3 is CASSPGQGGNSNQPQHF. CDR3 nucleotide sequence: TGTGCCAGCAGTCCCGGACAGGGGGGAAATAGCAATCAGCCCCAGCATTTT.

This clonotype has ten or more counts. The genes are TRBV9 and TRBJ1-2; possible D gene TRBD1, 6 bases. Trimming pared 6 bases from V and 4 bases from J, leaving 19 bases between. CDR3 length equals 15 residues. Per germline, CDR1 SGDLS and CDR2 YYNGEE. The CDR3 sequence is CASTEDSHSIYGYTF. CDR3 nucleotide sequence: TGTGCCAGCACTGAGGACAGCCATAGTATCTATGGCTACACCTTC.

The chain links TRBV10-3 to TRBJ2-7; D remains ambiguous. The CDR3 runs 19 residues. CDR1 is ENHRY and CDR2 is SYGVKD in the germline V gene. V was trimmed by 0 bases and J by 3 bases, leaving 24 bases between them. The CDR3 sequence: CAISESGRFRTPNLYEQYF. Here the CDR3 DNA reads TGTGCCATCAGTGAGTCTGGACGATTTCGTACCCCTAACCTCTACGAGCAGTACTTC.

This clonotype was counted at least ten times. The chain carries TRBV11-1 and TRBJ1-5, with 8 positions matching TRBD1. CDR3 length equals 16 residues. Per germline, CDR1 SGHAT and CDR2 FQDESV (reference sequence). V lost 4 bases, J lost 1 base, and 6 bases stayed unmatched. The CDR3, as DNA: TGTGCCAGCAGCTCAGAAGACAGGGGAAGCAATCAGCCCCAGCATTTT. It translates to CASSSEDRGSNQPQHF.

The rearrangement uses TRBV11-2 and TRBJ2-5; D possibly uses TRBD1 or TRBD2 (5 bases each). Trimming left V 6 bases short and J 3 bases short, with 11 bases between. This CDR3 region has 13 residues. The germline V gene has CDR1 SGHAT and CDR2 FQNNGV. DNA for the CDR3: TGTGCCAGCAGAACTAGAGGGGAAGAGACCCAGTACTTC. Its translation: CASRTRGEETQYF. The full variable domain, with the rest looked up from reference TRBV11-2 and TRBJ2-5, is EAGVAQSPRYKIIEKRQSVAFWCNPISGHATLYWYQQILGQGPKLLIQFQNNGVVDDSQLPKDRFSAERLKGVDSTLKIQPAKLEDSAVYLCASRTRGEETQYFGPGTRLLVL.

With respect to this clonotype: At one end the junction does not follow the germline gene, possibly because of a read error. The rearrangement uses TRBV27 and TRBJ2-5; 10 nucleotides line up with TRBD2. The CDR3 runs to 17 residues. Germline V gene lookup returns CDR1 MNHEY and CDR2 SMNVEV (reference sequence). CDR3 amino acids: CASSLSIGAGGQEAQYF. As DNA, the CDR3 is TGTGCCAGCAGTTTATCGATTGGAGCGGGGGGGCAAGAGGCCCAGTACTTC.

This clonotype appeared many times. The chain has TRBV20-1 and TRBJ1-1; D not resolved. Trimming left V 3 bases short and J 1 base short, with 18 bases between. CDR1 is DFQATT, CDR2 SNEGSKA, per germline (reference sequence). The CDR3 covers 16 residues. The CDR3: CSASKWTPSQNTEAFF. Here the CDR3 DNA reads TGCAGTGCTAGCAAATGGACCCCATCGCAGAACACTGAAGCTTTCTTT.

The V gene is TRBV28, the J gene TRBJ2-7; D unresolved. The germline CDR1 and CDR2 sequences are MDHEN and SYDVKM. Trimming took 7 bases from V and 5 from J, leaving 18 bases between them. The length of the CDR3 is 14 residues. CDR3 protein: CASTPFLSIHEQYF. CDR3 bases: TGTGCCAGCACCCCTTTCCTCAGTATCCACGAGCAGTACTTC.

The table lists this clonotype with a few counts. CDR3 in amino acids: CASSPSSNTGELFF. The CDR3 region has the DNA TGTGCCAGCTCACCTTCATCTAACACCGGGGAGCTGTTTTTT. The V and J genes are TRBV18 and TRBJ2-2; no clear D gene. The CDR3 runs to 14 residues. V gave up 3 bases and J gave up 2 bases, with 7 bases separating them. Germline CDR1 reads KGHSH; CDR2 reads LQKENI.

This clonotype was counted many times. The chain carries TRBV2 and TRBJ2-2, with a possible D match to TRBD1 (5 bases). This CDR3 has 16 amino acids. V was trimmed by 7 bases and J by 8 bases, leaving 23 bases between them. Germline loops: CDR1 SNHLY, CDR2 FYNNEI. The CDR3 DNA is TGTGCCAGCAACCCTACACGGCAGGGCCCACCGGGGGAGCTGTTTTTT. This translates into CASNPTRQGPPGELFF.

This clonotype appeared a few times. The chain joins TRBV6-1 to TRBJ1-1, with 11 bases fitting TRBD1. The CDR3 runs 13 residues. Looked up from germline, CDR1 is MNHNS and CDR2 is SASEGT. V was pared by 7 bases and J by 9 bases, with 7 bases of the junction left unmatched. CDR3 nucleotide sequence: TGTGCCAGCACGAACGGACAGGGGGCCCAAGCTTTCTTT. As protein: CASTNGQGAQAFF.

The sample holds many counts of this clonotype. The gene calls are TRBV7-3 and TRBJ2-7; tentatively, D is TRBD1 or TRBD2 (6 bases each). The CDR3 length is 15 residues. Germline loops: CDR1 SGHTA, CDR2 FQGTGA. V lost 6 bases, J lost 2 bases, and 17 bases lay in between. The CDR3 bases are TGTGCCAGCAGTGCACGGGGGCATGGGCCCTACGAGCAGTACTTC. Translated, it gives CASSARGHGPYEQYF.

This clonotype was observed at least ten times. This rearrangement joins TRBV6-2 or TRBV6-3 to TRBJ1-1; possibly TRBD1 for D (5 bases). Germline values: CDR1 MNHEY, CDR2 SVGEGT. CDR3 length equals 14 residues. V was trimmed by 4 bases and J by 6 bases, leaving 15 bases between them. CDR3 sequence (DNA): TGTGCCAGCAGTTCCCCGGGACGACCGCCTGAAGCTTTCTTT. Translation: CASSSPGRPPEAFF.

This clonotype was recorded a few times. This chain links TRBV28 with TRBJ1-5, with a possible D match to TRBD1 (5 bases). The V end lost 5 bases, the J end lost 10 bases, and 12 bases lay between the germline ends. This CDR3 is built from 12 residues. CDR1 and CDR2 from the germline V gene are MDHEN and SYDVKM. CDR3 coding DNA: TGTGCCAGCAGTCGCGACAGCTTACCCCAGCATTTT. This translates into CASSRDSLPQHF. Combining the CDR3 with reference TRBV28 and TRBJ1-5 gives the whole variable domain DVKVTQSSRYLVKRTGEKVFLECVQDMDHENMFWYRQDPGLGLRLIYFSYDVKMKEKGDIPEGYSVSREKKERFSLILESASTNQTSMYLCASSRDSLPQHFGDGTRLSIL.

This clonotype occurred a few times. With a much larger clone just one base away, this may be a read error. The chain combines TRBV2 with TRBJ2-7; D is ambiguous. This CDR3 has 12 residues. Trimming removed 2 bases at V and 2 bases at J, with 4 bases between. Germline V gene sequence: CDR1 SNHLY, CDR2 FYNNEI. The CDR3 coding sequence is TGTGCCAGCAGTGAACCCCCCTACGAGCAGTACTTC. Translation gives CASSEPPYEQYF.

This clonotype has at least ten counts. The chain recombines TRBV20-1 with TRBJ1-1; TRBD1 matches at 7 bases. The V and J ends lost 4 bases and 1 base, in that order; junction bases with no gene match: 3. Germline CDR1 is DFQATT and CDR2 is SNEGSKA (reference sequence). The CDR3 is 13 amino acids. The CDR3 protein is CSAIRDRNTEAFF. For the CDR3, the DNA is TGCAGTGCTATCCGGGACAGGAACACTGAAGCTTTCTTT.

The chain combines TRBV30 with TRBJ1-1; D gene ambiguous. V was pared by 2 bases and J by 0 bases, with 10 bases between. The CDR3 is 14 residues long. Germline V gene sequence: CDR1 GTSNPN, CDR2 SVGIG (reference sequence). The CDR3 DNA sequence: TGTGCCTGGAGTCCGAGACGGCTGAACACTGAAGCTTTCTTT. Translating it yields CAWSPRRLNTEAFF.

In DNA, the CDR3 is TGTGCCAGCAGTCATCACAGGGAATGGGGATATCAGCCCCAGCATTTT. Residues: CASSHHREWGYQPQHF. The V and J genes are TRBV2 and TRBJ1-5, with D maybe TRBD1 (6 bases). The CDR3 consists of 16 residues. The ends were cut back, 5 bases at V and 5 bases at J, with 19 bases in the middle. In germline, CDR1 is SNHLY, CDR2 FYNNEI.

In its sample, this clonotype was seen many times. The CDR3 region is CASSLGVGGPAQETQYF. CDR3 nucleotides: TGTGCCAGCAGCTTAGGCGTCGGGGGCCCAGCCCAAGAGACCCAGTACTTC. The J gene is TRBJ2-5, the V gene TRBV11-2; D could derive from TRBD1 or TRBD2 (6 bases each). Germline values: CDR1 SGHAT, CDR2 FQNNGV. The CDR3 runs 17 residues. V was cut by 1 base and J by 1 base, with 16 bases left in between.

This clonotype has at least ten counts. The chain is built from TRBV27 and TRBJ1-5; no definite D call. Trimming took off 5 bases at V and 4 bases at J, with 12 bases between the two ends. CDR1 is MNHEY and CDR2 is SMNVEV in the germline V gene (reference sequence). The CDR3 is 14 amino acids. The CDR3 DNA follows: TGTGCCAGCAGTCCAAGGACGGCTAATCAGCCCCAGCATTTT. Encoded protein: CASSPRTANQPQHF.

The V call is TRBV6-1, the J call TRBJ1-2; a weak D match, TRBD1 (5 bases). Trimming took off 7 bases at V and 7 bases at J, with 22 bases between the two ends. This CDR3 spans 15 amino acids. Germline loops: CDR1 MNHNS, CDR2 SASEGT. Written as DNA, the CDR3 is TGTGCCAGCACCGAAAACGTGTGGAGGGGATCTGGCTACACCTTC. Amino acid sequence: CASTENVWRGSGYTF.

The V and J genes are TRBV3-1 and TRBJ2-4; unclear D gene. The CDR3 extends over 15 amino acids. The V and J ends lost 4 bases and 2 bases respectively, with 12 bases between them. Germline assignment: CDR1 LGHDT and CDR2 YNNKEL (reference sequence). CDR3 sequence reads: CASSPHTGPKNIQYF. Written as DNA, the CDR3 is TGTGCCAGCAGCCCACATACCGGGCCCAAAAACATTCAGTACTTC.

The chain recombines TRBV11-3 with TRBJ1-1, with D perhaps matching TRBD1 (5 bases). The V gene's germline CDR1 is SGHNT and CDR2 YENEEA. This CDR3 spans 13 amino acids. The germline V and J ends were trimmed by 8 bases and 6 bases, with 16 bases remaining between them. The CDR3 reads CASGSPGDAEAFF. CDR3 nucleotides: TGTGCCAGCGGATCACCGGGGGACGCTGAAGCTTTCTTT. The full variable domain, with the rest looked up from reference TRBV11-3 and TRBJ1-1, is EAGVVQSPRYKIIEKKQPVAFWCNPISGHNTLYWYLQNLGQGPELLIRYENEEAVDDSQLPKDRFSAERLKGVDSTLKIQPAELGDSAVYLCASGSPGDAEAFFGQGTRLTVV.